The following is a T cell receptor (beta chain) sequence with its context. The antigen is undetermined. The data were obtained in a study of beta chain features in type 1 diabetes. CDR3 length: 13 residues. Germline V lookup: CDR1 MNHNS, CDR2 SASEGT. Trimming at V came to 5 bases and at J to 4 bases, leaving 4 bases not matched to a gene. The investigators reverse transcribed all of the isolated RNA, so they sequenced expressed TCRB transcripts. The assay was immunoSEQ multiplex PCR, and TCRdb's table has in-frame clones only and misses some. The sample holds 680,000 or so clones, roughly 13% seen once. Study results and limitations: Moderate but significant shortening of TCRB CDR3s was recorded in all four CD4+ subsets from Type 1 diabetes patients. Within the patient group, naive, central memory and Treg TCRB repertoires appeared more similar to each other than within healthy donors.

This TCR was sampled from a man younger than 35 with type 1 diabetes. Input material: naive CD4+ T cells from blood. The V and J genes are TRBV6-1 and TRBJ1-2, with TRBD1 matching 7 bases. The CDR3 sequence is CASSYQGVYGYTF. The CDR3 DNA reads as TGTGCCAGCAGTTATCAGGGGGTCTATGGCTACACCTTC.